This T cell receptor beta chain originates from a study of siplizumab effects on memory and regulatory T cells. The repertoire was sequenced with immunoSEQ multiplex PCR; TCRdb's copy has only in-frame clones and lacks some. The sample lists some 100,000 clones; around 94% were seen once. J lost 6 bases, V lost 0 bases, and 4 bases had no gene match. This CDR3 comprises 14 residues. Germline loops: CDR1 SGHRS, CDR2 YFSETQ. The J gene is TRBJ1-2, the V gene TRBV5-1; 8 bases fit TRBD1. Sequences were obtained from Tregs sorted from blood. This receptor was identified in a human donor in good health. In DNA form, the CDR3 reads TGCGCCAGCAGCTTGGGGGCGGACAGGGATGGCTACACCTTC. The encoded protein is CASSLGADRDGYTF.